This entry features one T cell receptor (beta chain) sequence. Sequencing was performed with immunoSEQ multiplex PCR; in TCRdb, only in-frame clones are kept and a portion is missing. The sample lists some 60,000 clones, around nine tenths occurring once. The germline V gene encodes CDR1 SEHNR and CDR2 FQNEAQ (reference sequence). The CDR3 contains 13 residues. V lost 5 bases to trimming and J lost 7 bases, with 11 bases between them. The data stem from a study of technical replicates of blood from a few donors. Sequences were obtained from PBMCs. The source is a human donor in good health. Some clones in this sample may be carry-over from other donors' samples. The rearrangement joins TRBV7-9 to TRBJ2-2; the D gene is possibly TRBD1 (5 bases). CDR3 sequence reads: CASSIRGNGELFF. CDR3 sequence (DNA): TGTGCCAGCAGCATAAGGGGTAACGGGGAGCTGTTTTTT.